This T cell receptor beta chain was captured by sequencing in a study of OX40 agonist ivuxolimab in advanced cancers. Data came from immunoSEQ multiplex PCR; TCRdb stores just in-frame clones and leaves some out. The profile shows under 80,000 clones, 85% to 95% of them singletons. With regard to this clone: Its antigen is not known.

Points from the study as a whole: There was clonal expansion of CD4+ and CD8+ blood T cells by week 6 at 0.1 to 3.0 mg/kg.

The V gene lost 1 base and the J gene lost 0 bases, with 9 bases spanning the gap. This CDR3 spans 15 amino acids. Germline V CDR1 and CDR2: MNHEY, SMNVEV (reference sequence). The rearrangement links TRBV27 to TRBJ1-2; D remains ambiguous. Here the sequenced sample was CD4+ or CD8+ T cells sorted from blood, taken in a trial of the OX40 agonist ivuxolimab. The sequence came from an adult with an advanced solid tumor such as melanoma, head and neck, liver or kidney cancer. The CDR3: CASSLFVGSNYGYTF. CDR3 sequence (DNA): TGTGCCAGCAGTTTATTTGTCGGCTCTAACTATGGCTACACCTTC.